This T cell receptor (beta chain) originates from a study of OX40 agonist ivuxolimab in advanced cancers. Study at large: Given to patients was ivuxolimab, an agonistic anti-OX40 (CD134) antibody. Enrollees could have had prior anti-PD-1, anti-PD-L1 or anti-CTLA-4 therapy, which over 35% had received. Study observations and caveats: At 0.1 to 3.0 mg/kg, CD4+ and CD8+ blood T cells expanded clonally by week 6. In CD8+ T cells, expanded clones were on average more numerous than in CD4+.

Method: immunoSEQ multiplex PCR; TCRdb's copy keeps in-frame clones and lacks some. The repertoire holds under 30,000 clones, about 85% seen once, with over 11% in the top ten. A word on this clone: What it binds is not known.

The specimen was CD4+ or CD8+ T cells sorted from blood, collected in a trial of the OX40 agonist ivuxolimab. This TCR came from an adult with an advanced solid tumor such as melanoma, head and neck, liver or kidney cancer.

This chain's CDR3 is CASSSDPLAGEQETQYF. The CDR3 region has the DNA TGTGCCAGCAGCTCCGACCCACTAGCGGGGGAACAAGAGACCCAGTACTTC. The chain uses TRBV9 and TRBJ2-5; 11 nucleotides agree with TRBD2. This CDR3 is 17 amino acids long. V was clipped by 4 bases and J by 2 bases; unmatched bases: 10. Germline V gene sequence: CDR1 SGDLS, CDR2 YYNGEE.